Below, 9 T cell receptor beta chains from the same sample are listed, as sequenced in a study of blood T cell repertoires in COVID-19 (dated by TCRdb to 2019 to 2021). Libraries were built with the immunoSEQ multiplex PCR assay. Sourced from immuneACCESS, this table was stored by TCRdb with only in-frame sequences that have V and J called. A share of the clones is absent; for the studies checked, an unresolved V gene accounts for under half, and the remainder has no known explanation. In this sample the table shows tens of thousands of clones, 85% of which occur a single time. Of the sample, about 25% falls within the top ten clones. Sequencing was carried out using peripheral blood. These receptors were obtained from a human donor in a cohort sampled during active COVID-19.

The chain is built from TRBV7-2 and TRBJ2-7; D is unresolved. Germline V lookup: CDR1 SGHTA, CDR2 FQGNSA. Between the trimmed V and J ends, which lost 0 bases and 7 bases, there was a span of 4 bases. The CDR3 consists of 11 residues. The CDR3 loop is CASSLAEEQYF. The CDR3 DNA reads as TGTGCCAGCAGCTTAGCTGAGGAGCAGTACTTC.

This chain joins TRBV30 and TRBJ1-3, with a possible D match to TRBD1 (6 bases). The CDR3 totals 15 residues. V lost 0 bases and J lost 3, with 12 bases in between. CDR1 GTSNPN and CDR2 SVGIG come from the germline V gene (reference sequence). In nucleotides, the CDR3 is TGTGCCTGGAGTGTAGGGGCAGGGGATGGAAACACCATATATTTT. It translates to CAWSVGAGDGNTIYF.

This clone was seen a single time. V usage is TRBV11-2 and J usage is TRBJ2-7, with 10 nucleotides matching TRBD1. Germline V gene sequence: CDR1 SGHAT, CDR2 FQNNGV. CDR3 size: 13 residues. V dropped 5 bases and J dropped 13; count of bases not matched to a gene: 11. Written as DNA, the CDR3 is TGTGCCAGCAGCCTGGGACAGGGGTTAGGGACTTACTTC. It translates to CASSLGQGLGTYF.

Comments on this clone: Other nucleotide sequences from this sample produce the same CDR3. The rearrangement joins TRBV4-3 to TRBJ1-5; D remains ambiguous. The germline V gene has CDR1 LGHNA and CDR2 YSLEER. V was shortened by 0 bases and J by 6 bases, with 18 bases between the two germline ends. CDR3 length: 17 amino acids. The CDR3 spells CASSQDLTGREGQPQHF. CDR3 coding DNA: TGCGCCAGCAGCCAAGATCTCACCGGTCGGGAGGGTCAGCCCCAGCATTTT.

The chain uses TRBV5-6 and TRBJ2-5; the match to TRBD2 covers 12 bases. Germline lookup yields CDR1 SGHDT and CDR2 YYEEEE. Losses at the gene ends were 4 bases for V and 5 bases for J; bases not matched to a gene: 12. CDR3 length equals 17 residues. CDR3 loop: CASSGSLAGGPGETQYF. The CDR3 nucleotides read TGTGCCAGCAGCGGGAGTCTAGCGGGGGGGCCTGGGGAGACCCAGTACTTC.

This rearrangement joins TRBV19 to TRBJ2-1; TRBD2 aligns across 10 bases. This CDR3 has 18 amino acids. Germline V lookup: CDR1 LNHDA, CDR2 SQIVND (reference sequence). J lost 6 bases, V lost 3 bases, and 14 bases had no gene match. Here the CDR3 reads CASSMISGGLLTRNEQFF. In nucleotides, the CDR3 is TGTGCCAGTAGTATGATTAGCGGGGGGCTACTTACACGCAATGAGCAGTTCTTC.

In this sample, this clone turned up a few times. The chain uses TRBV7-9 and TRBJ2-7, with 7 positions matching TRBD1. In germline, CDR1 is SEHNR, CDR2 FQNEAQ (reference sequence). With V trimmed by 5 bases and J by 7 bases, 11 bases remained unmatched. The CDR3 is 14 residues long. The CDR3 region is CASSLEGQNVEQYF. CDR3 DNA: TGTGCCAGCAGCCTCGAGGGACAGAACGTAGAGCAGTACTTC.

The chain carries TRBV9 and TRBJ2-1; 13 bases match TRBD2. The CDR3 is 19 residues long. Per germline, CDR1 SGDLS and CDR2 YYNGEE. Trimming at V came to 2 bases and at J to 0 bases, leaving 8 bases not matched to a gene. CDR3 protein: CASSVAGLAGPSSYNEQFF. Here the CDR3 DNA reads TGTGCCAGCAGCGTCGCGGGACTAGCGGGGCCGAGCTCCTACAATGAGCAGTTCTTC. The variable domain in full, completed from reference TRBV9 and TRBJ2-1, reads DSGVTQTPKHLITATGQRVTLRCSPRSGDLSVYWYQQSLDQGLQFLIQYYNGEERAKGNILERFSAQQFPDLHSELNLSSLELGDSALYFCASSVAGLAGPSSYNEQFFGPGTRLTVL.

J is TRBJ1-1 and V is TRBV7-3, with 9 nucleotides matching TRBD1. Unmatched junction bases numbered 5, after V lost 4 bases and J lost 2 bases. The CDR3 length is 15 residues. From germline, CDR1 is SGHTA and CDR2 FQGTGA. CDR3 residues: CASSSTGGYNTEAFF. The CDR3 DNA follows: TGTGCCAGCAGCTCGACAGGGGGTTACAACACTGAAGCTTTCTTT.